Shown below are 20 T cell receptor beta chains from a single sample sequenced in a study of cytomegalovirus exposure and HLA in healthy donors (dated by TCRdb to 2015 to 2018). The library came from the immunoSEQ multiplex PCR assay. TCRdb stores this immuneACCESS table with in-frame sequences only. Part of the clones is absent; in the studies checked, under half of the shortfall reflects unresolved V genes, and no reason is known for the rest. The sample contains a few hundred thousand clones, approximately 90% of them found a single time. 0.7% to 0.85% of the sample belongs to the ten largest clones. What was sequenced was PBMCs. Receptors originate from a woman aged 18-30 years in good health and CMV-seronegative.

The chain employs TRBV5-1 and TRBJ2-7; 7 bases fit TRBD2. V was pared by 2 bases and J by 3 bases, with 5 bases of the junction left unmatched. In germline, CDR1 is SGHRS, CDR2 YFSETQ. This CDR3 contains 14 residues. The CDR3 sequence is CASSFYGGSYEQYF. The CDR3 coding sequence is TGCGCCAGCAGCTTCTATGGCGGGAGCTACGAGCAGTACTTC.

The chain carries TRBV10-3 and TRBJ2-3, with a possible D match to TRBD2 (6 bases). The germline CDR1 and CDR2 sequences are ENHRY and SYGVKD. The CDR3 is 13 amino acids. V gave up 0 bases and J gave up 5 bases, with 6 bases separating them. The CDR3 DNA sequence: TGTGCCATCAGTGAGTCGCGGGGAGATACGCAGTATTTT. Protein product: CAISESRGDTQYF.

J is TRBJ1-2 and V is TRBV6-5; 11 bases fit TRBD1. From germline, CDR1 is MNHEY and CDR2 SVGAGI. V was pared by 4 bases and J by 4 bases, with 5 bases of the junction left unmatched. This CDR3 has 15 amino acids. CDR3 amino acids: CASSSYGTGGYGYTF. The CDR3 bases are TGTGCCAGCAGTTCCTACGGGACAGGGGGCTATGGCTACACCTTC.

The chain carries TRBV27 and TRBJ1-3; 7 bases match TRBD1. CDR3 length: 13 residues. Germline V gene sequence: CDR1 MNHEY, CDR2 SMNVEV (reference sequence). With V trimmed by 6 bases and J by 4 bases, 3 bases remained unmatched. The CDR3 DNA is TGTGCCAGCAGCACAGGGGCGGGAAACACCATATATTTT. It encodes CASSTGAGNTIYF.

This clone was observed a few times. The J gene is TRBJ1-4, the V gene TRBV2; 10 bases fit TRBD1. V trimming: 5 bases; J trimming: 8 bases; junction bases outside the gene matches: 5. This CDR3 comprises 14 residues. CDR1 and CDR2 (germline): SNHLY, FYNNEI. The CDR3 sequence: CASSRQGASEKLFF. The CDR3 nucleotides read TGTGCCAGCAGTAGACAGGGGGCTTCGGAAAAACTGTTTTTT. Variable domain in full (rest from reference TRBV2 and TRBJ1-4): EPEVTQTPSHQVTQMGQEVILRCVPISNHLYFYWYRQILGQKVEFLVSFYNNEISEKSEIFDDQFSVERPDGSNFTLKIRSTKLEDSAMYFCASSRQGASEKLFFGSGTQLSVL.

The CDR3 is CASSPPTTGEYNEQFF. The CDR3 region has the DNA TGTGCCAGCTCACCACCAACGACAGGGGAGTACAATGAGCAGTTCTTC. The chain recombines TRBV18 with TRBJ2-1; TRBD1 matches at 8 bases. From germline, CDR1 is KGHSH and CDR2 LQKENI. CDR3 length: 16 residues. V was clipped by 0 bases and J by 4 bases; unmatched bases: 5.

The gene calls are TRBV5-1 and TRBJ1-4, with 7 positions matching TRBD1. V gave up 4 bases and J gave up 0 bases; unmatched junction bases: 6. The CDR3 is made up of 16 amino acids. Germline V gene data show CDR1 as SGHRS and CDR2 as YFSETQ. The CDR3 nucleotides read TGCGCCAGCAGCCCGGGACAGAGTGCAACTAATGAAAAACTGTTTTTT. This sequence encodes CASSPGQSATNEKLFF.

The rearrangement joins TRBV5-1 to TRBJ1-1; D ambiguous. Per germline, CDR1 SGHRS and CDR2 YFSETQ. The CDR3 runs to 13 residues. The ends were cut back, 2 bases at V and 10 bases at J, with 15 bases in the middle. CDR3 sequence reads: CASSLTRVFPAFF. The CDR3 DNA reads TGCGCCAGCAGCTTAACCCGGGTTTTCCCAGCTTTCTTT.

The CDR3 nucleotides are TGTGCCAGCTGGGACAGGGTTTACGAGCAGTACTTC. This gives the protein CASWDRVYEQYF. The chain has TRBV28 and TRBJ2-7; 9 positions agree with TRBD1. The CDR3 spans 12 residues. Per germline, CDR1 MDHEN and CDR2 SYDVKM. The V gene end was trimmed by 8 bases and the J gene end by 4 bases; junction bases not matched to a gene: 3.

The CDR3 DNA is TGTGCCAGCAGCTTAGAAGCGGGAGTTAACGAGCAGTACTTC. Its protein is CASSLEAGVNEQYF. The chain couples TRBV7-2 to TRBJ2-7; TRBD2 agrees at 8 bases. The CDR3 covers 14 residues. CDR1 is SGHTA and CDR2 is FQGNSA in the germline V gene. With V trimmed by 1 base and J by 5 bases, 4 bases remained unmatched.

The CDR3 region has the DNA TGCAGCGGAGGTAGTAAGACGAACACCGGGGAGCTGTTTTTT. This sequence encodes CSGGSKTNTGELFF. This chain uses TRBV29-1 with TRBJ2-2; no clear D. V was pared by 7 bases and J by 0 bases, with 12 bases between. Germline loops: CDR1 SQVTM, CDR2 ANQGSEA. The CDR3 totals 14 residues.

The V call is TRBV27, the J call TRBJ2-2; 9 bases match TRBD1. The CDR3 length is 14 residues. Per germline, CDR1 MNHEY and CDR2 SMNVEV (reference sequence). V trimming: 6 bases; J trimming: 6 bases; junction bases outside the gene matches: 5. The CDR3 reads CASRTTGGAGELFF. In DNA form, the CDR3 reads TGTGCCAGCAGGACGACAGGGGGGGCCGGGGAGCTGTTTTTT.

V gene TRBV4-3 combines with J gene TRBJ1-2; D possibly corresponds to TRBD1 (5 bases). The V end was cut by 0 bases, the J end by 5 bases, with 10 bases between. The germline gives CDR1 LGHNA, CDR2 YSLEER. CDR3 length: 14 residues. Here the CDR3 DNA reads TGCGCCAGCAGCCAAGAGGCAGGGACTTATGGCTACACCTTC. As protein: CASSQEAGTYGYTF.

The rearrangement uses TRBV4-3 and TRBJ2-7; 8 nucleotides line up with TRBD1. The CDR3 consists of 16 residues. Trimming at V came to 0 bases and at J to 2 bases, leaving 6 bases not matched to a gene. Germline loops: CDR1 LGHNA, CDR2 YSLEER. CDR3 coding DNA: TGCGCCAGCAGCCAAGAGGGGCCACAGGGGGCCTACGAGCAGTACTTC. This sequence encodes CASSQEGPQGAYEQYF.

V and J are TRBV28 and TRBJ1-3; no reliable D call. The CDR3 spans 16 residues. The V and J ends lost 2 bases and 6 bases respectively, with 17 bases between them. Germline V gives CDR1 MDHEN, CDR2 SYDVKM. CDR3: CASSLRLRYPINTIYF. Here the CDR3 DNA reads TGTGCCAGCAGTTTACGTCTCCGGTACCCCATAAACACCATATATTTT.

The CDR3 DNA reads TGTGCCAGCTCACTCAACTCGCCGGGACAGGGGGCGAGGGAACCCCAGCATTTT. Protein sequence: CASSLNSPGQGAREPQHF. The chain employs TRBV18 and TRBJ1-5; TRBD1 matches 12 bases. Germline assignment: CDR1 KGHSH and CDR2 LQKENI. The CDR3 is 18 amino acids. Losses at the gene ends were 4 bases for V and 10 bases for J; bases not matched to a gene: 17.

This chain connects TRBV5-1 to TRBJ2-1; TRBD2 aligns across 13 bases. The V gene end was trimmed by 3 bases and the J gene end by 10 bases; junction bases not matched to a gene: 10. The CDR3 has 16 amino acids. Germline loops: CDR1 SGHRS, CDR2 YFSETQ. CDR3 bases: TGCGCCAGCAGCTCTCAAACTAGCGGGAGGGCCTACGAGCAGTTCTTC. This encodes CASSSQTSGRAYEQFF. Variable domain in full (rest from reference TRBV5-1 and TRBJ2-1): KAGVTQTPRYLIKTRGQQVTLSCSPISGHRSVSWYQQTPGQGLQFLFEYFSETQRNKGNFPGRFSGRQFSNSRSEMNVSTLELGDSALYLCASSSQTSGRAYEQFFGPGTRLTVL.

The CDR3 DNA reads TGTGCCAGCTCACAGTCAGAGAACACCGGGGAGCTGTTTTTT. Residues: CASSQSENTGELFF. The V and J genes are TRBV18 and TRBJ2-2; D ambiguous. CDR3 length equals 14 residues. The ends were cut back, 4 bases at V and 1 base at J, with 7 bases in the middle. Germline V gene lookup returns CDR1 KGHSH and CDR2 LQKENI.

The CDR3 sequence: CASPAPLGQGDTEAFF. The CDR3 nucleotides read TGTGCCAGCCCCGCCCCACTCGGACAGGGGGACACTGAAGCTTTCTTT. The chain uses TRBV28 and TRBJ1-1; the match to TRBD1 covers 10 bases. The CDR3 length is 16 residues. J gave up 3 bases and V 8 bases, and 12 bases lay outside the gene matches. CDR1 and CDR2 from the germline V gene are MDHEN and SYDVKM.

J is TRBJ2-2 and V is TRBV5-6; D remains ambiguous. Trimming cost V 2 bases and J 3 bases, with 5 bases left between them. Per the germline V gene, CDR1 is SGHDT and CDR2 is YYEEEE. This CDR3 spans 13 amino acids. The chain's CDR3 is CASSFQDTGELFF. The DNA of the CDR3 is TGTGCCAGCAGCTTCCAGGACACCGGGGAGCTGTTTTTT.